These 27 T cell receptor beta chains share one sample of origin, sequenced in a study of blood T cell repertoires in COVID-19. Sequencing was performed with immunoSEQ multiplex PCR; in TCRdb, only in-frame clones are kept and a portion is missing. The table includes roughly 270,000 clones, about four fifths detected once. The sample comprised PBMCs or T cells enriched from blood (not recorded which). All receptors derive from a man aged 40-49 years who had been exposed to COVID-19.

The chain recombines TRBV30 with TRBJ2-3; D is possibly TRBD2 (6 bases). This CDR3 comprises 14 residues. CDR1 is GTSNPN and CDR2 is SVGIG in the germline V gene (reference sequence). V was cut by 0 bases and J by 2 bases, with 9 bases left in between. Here the CDR3 DNA reads TGTGCCTGGAGTGTACGGCGGGACACAGATACGCAGTATTTT. The encoded protein is CAWSVRRDTDTQYF.

The chain is built from TRBV9 and TRBJ2-7; D ambiguous. V gave up 0 bases and J gave up 6 bases, with 19 bases separating them. CDR1 SGDLS and CDR2 YYNGEE come from the germline V gene. The CDR3 loop spans 16 amino acids. The CDR3 protein is CASSVGSVSYPGEQYF. The CDR3 DNA is TGTGCCAGCAGCGTAGGGTCGGTCAGTTATCCGGGCGAGCAGTACTTC.

This chain uses TRBV7-9 with TRBJ1-6; 9 bases agree with TRBD1. Germline V gene lookup returns CDR1 SEHNR and CDR2 FQNEAQ (reference sequence). Trimming cost V 4 bases and J 3 bases; bases outside gene matches: 7. This CDR3 has 17 amino acids. The CDR3, as DNA: TGTGCCAGCAGCTCCACAGGGGGCGATAACTATAATTCACCCCTCCACTTT. It translates to CASSSTGGDNYNSPLHF.

J is TRBJ2-7 and V is TRBV19; TRBD2 might be the D (5 bases). CDR3 length: 15 residues. Between the trimmed V and J ends, which lost 3 bases and 5 bases, there was a span of 17 bases. CDR1 is LNHDA, CDR2 SQIVND, per germline (reference sequence). The CDR3 DNA is TGTGCCAGTAGTATGATGGTCCTTTCGGGGAACGAGCAGTACTTC. This sequence encodes CASSMMVLSGNEQYF.

DNA of the CDR3: TGCGCCCCCTGCAGCTTTAGGGAGGGGTACGAGCAGTACTTC. Protein product: CAPCSFREGYEQYF. This rearrangement joins TRBV5-1 to TRBJ2-7, with 7 bases that match TRBD2. The length of the CDR3 is 14 residues. CDR1 is SGHRS, CDR2 YFSETQ, per germline. The trim removed 10 bases at V and 4 bases at J, leaving 14 bases unmatched.

The V gene is TRBV19, the J gene TRBJ2-1, with a possible D match to TRBD1 (5 bases). Germline CDR1 LNHDA, CDR2 SQIVND (reference sequence). The CDR3 is made up of 17 amino acids. V was trimmed by 8 bases and J by 7 bases, leaving 27 bases between them. CDR3 sequence: CASQPTLQRTRRNEQFF. The CDR3 nucleotides read TGTGCCAGTCAACCCACCCTACAGAGGACAAGAAGAAATGAGCAGTTCTTC.

The rearrangement uses TRBV6-5 and TRBJ2-2; no firm D call. Germline assignment: CDR1 MNHEY and CDR2 SVGAGI. The CDR3 runs to 13 residues. V lost 5 bases and J 6 bases, leaving 10 bases between the germline ends. CDR3 loop: CASSPQWPGELFF. Here the CDR3 DNA reads TGTGCCAGCAGTCCCCAGTGGCCCGGGGAGCTGTTTTTT.

The genes are TRBV9 and TRBJ1-2; D uncertain. V gave up 4 bases and J gave up 4 bases, with 8 bases separating them. The CDR3 length is 12 residues. Germline CDR1 reads SGDLS; CDR2 reads YYNGEE. CDR3 sequence: CASSQAPYGYTF. Here the CDR3 DNA reads TGTGCCAGCAGCCAGGCCCCCTATGGCTACACCTTC.

V gene TRBV2 combines with J gene TRBJ2-2, with a possible D match to TRBD2 (6 bases). This CDR3 region has 15 residues. Trimming shortened V by 7 bases and J by 0 bases, and 12 bases separated the two germline ends. The germline V gene encodes CDR1 SNHLY and CDR2 FYNNEI. The CDR3 region is CASTRDSTNTGELFF. The CDR3 bases are TGTGCCAGCACGAGGGACTCTACGAACACCGGGGAGCTGTTTTTT.

The chain recombines TRBV18 with TRBJ2-7; D might be TRBD1 (6 bases). V was cut by 2 bases and J by 0 bases, with 11 bases left in between. The CDR3 length is 15 residues. Germline assignment: CDR1 KGHSH and CDR2 LQKENI. The CDR3 DNA sequence: TGTGCCAGCTCACCAATCGGACAGAGCTCCTACGAGCAGTACTTC. It is translated as CASSPIGQSSYEQYF.

The chain has TRBV30 and TRBJ2-5, with 8 positions matching TRBD2. The V segment lost 4 bases and the J segment 4 bases; nucleotides outside the gene matches: 5. Germline V gene data show CDR1 as GTSNPN and CDR2 as SVGIG (reference sequence). CDR3 length equals 13 residues. CDR3 residues: CAWTSGPSETQYF. CDR3 DNA sequence: TGTGCCTGGACTAGCGGGCCCTCAGAGACCCAGTACTTC.

This chain uses TRBV30 with TRBJ2-7; D is perhaps TRBD1 (6 bases). The CDR3 totals 14 residues. The germline V and J ends were trimmed by 5 bases and 5 bases, with 19 bases remaining between them. Germline CDR1 and CDR2: GTSNPN and SVGIG (reference sequence). The CDR3: CAWALGALNHEQYF. The CDR3 coding sequence is TGTGCCTGGGCTTTGGGGGCCCTGAACCACGAGCAGTACTTC.

The chain employs TRBV30 and TRBJ1-6; perhaps TRBD1 as D (6 bases). The CDR3 is 17 amino acids. The germline CDR1 and CDR2 sequences are GTSNPN and SVGIG (reference sequence). The V end lost 7 bases, the J end lost 2 bases, and 21 bases lay between the germline ends. CDR3 amino acids: CALLRTETVTYNSPLHF. The CDR3 DNA reads TGTGCCTTGCTTAGGACAGAGACGGTTACCTATAATTCACCCCTCCACTTT.

The chain uses TRBV7-6 and TRBJ1-3, with unresolved D. Trimming shortened V by 3 bases and J by 0 bases, and 15 bases separated the two germline ends. Per germline, CDR1 SGHVS and CDR2 FNYEAQ. This CDR3 is built from 17 residues. The CDR3 DNA follows: TGTGCCAGCAGCTTTGGAGGGAATCCCCTCTCTGGAAACACCATATATTTT. Amino acids: CASSFGGNPLSGNTIYF. Drawing the rest from reference TRBV7-6 and TRBJ1-3, the complete variable domain is GAGVSQSPRYKVTKRGQDVALRCDPISGHVSLYWYRQALGQGPEFLTYFNYEAQQDKSGLPNDRFSAERPEGSISTLTIQRTEQRDSAMYRCASSFGGNPLSGNTIYFGEGSWLTVV.

The chain couples TRBV7-9 to TRBJ1-5; 9 nucleotides agree with TRBD1. V lost 1 base, J lost 6 bases, and 10 bases stayed unmatched. Per germline, CDR1 SEHNR and CDR2 FQNEAQ (reference sequence). The CDR3 totals 17 residues. CDR3 protein: CASSLDRGRRVGQPQHF. In nucleotides, the CDR3 is TGTGCCAGCAGCTTAGACAGGGGGCGTAGGGTCGGTCAGCCCCAGCATTTT.

The chain carries TRBV18 and TRBJ1-1, with D hard to call. The CDR3 runs 14 residues. Trimming stripped 0 bases from V and 1 base from J, with 6 bases between. In germline, CDR1 is KGHSH, CDR2 LQKENI. CDR3 in amino acids: CASSPPSRNTEAFF. The CDR3 nucleotides read TGTGCCAGCTCACCACCGTCCAGGAACACTGAAGCTTTCTTT.

The chain is built from TRBV18 and TRBJ1-5; TRBD1 aligns across 8 bases. The germline CDR1 and CDR2 sequences are KGHSH and LQKENI. V dropped 1 base and J dropped 5; count of bases not matched to a gene: 10. The CDR3 has 17 amino acids. CDR3 sequence reads: CASSPRRSAGGDQPQHF. CDR3 DNA sequence: TGTGCCAGCTCACCACGTCGGAGCGCAGGGGGCGATCAGCCCCAGCATTTT.

The chain is built from TRBV18 and TRBJ1-1, with 12 bases identical to TRBD1. Germline V CDR1 and CDR2: KGHSH, LQKENI. Unmatched junction bases numbered 6, after V lost 3 bases and J lost 1 base. The CDR3 covers 17 residues. DNA for the CDR3: TGTGCCAGCTCACCTGGGACAGGGGGCCTATCGAACACTGAAGCTTTCTTT. It yields the protein CASSPGTGGLSNTEAFF. Full variable domain (missing parts from reference TRBV18 and TRBJ1-1): NAGVMQNPRHLVRRRGQEARLRCSPMKGHSHVYWYRQLPEEGLKFMVYLQKENIIDESGMPKERFSAEFPKEGPSILRIQQVVRGDSAAYFCASSPGTGGLSNTEAFFGQGTRLTVV.

The chain combines TRBV4-1 with TRBJ1-5, with D maybe TRBD1 (6 bases). Per the germline V gene, CDR1 is MGHRA and CDR2 is YSYEKL. V dropped 4 bases and J dropped 2 bases, with 12 bases sitting between them. The CDR3 is made up of 15 amino acids. The chain's CDR3 is CASSPYRAGNQPQHF. The CDR3 DNA sequence: TGCGCCAGCAGCCCATACAGGGCGGGCAATCAGCCCCAGCATTTT.

CDR3 sequence (DNA): TGTGCCACAATGGGCGGGCAGCCCACAGATACGCAGTATTTT. Protein product: CATMGGQPTDTQYF. The chain couples TRBV6-5 to TRBJ2-3; tentative D call: TRBD2 (5 bases). V dropped 10 bases and J dropped 2 bases, with 16 bases sitting between them. This CDR3 is built from 14 residues. CDR1 is MNHEY and CDR2 is SVGAGI in the germline V gene.

The chain is built from TRBV7-6 and TRBJ2-5; 13 bases are shared with TRBD2. Germline V gene lookup returns CDR1 SGHVS and CDR2 FNYEAQ. CDR3 length: 18 residues. Germline trimming cut 5 bases from V and 7 bases from J; bases unmatched to any gene: 16. CDR3 in DNA: TGTGCCAGCAGCCTTCCTATCCGGACTAGCGGGAGAGAGGTGACCCAGTACTTC. Its protein product is CASSLPIRTSGREVTQYF. Filled out from reference TRBV7-6 and TRBJ2-5, the complete variable domain reads GAGVSQSPRYKVTKRGQDVALRCDPISGHVSLYWYRQALGQGPEFLTYFNYEAQQDKSGLPNDRFSAERPEGSISTLTIQRTEQRDSAMYRCASSLPIRTSGREVTQYFGPGTRLLVL.

The rearrangement links TRBV28 to TRBJ1-1; 9 bases fit TRBD1. Germline V gene lookup returns CDR1 MDHEN and CDR2 SYDVKM. Trimming at V came to 7 bases and at J to 3 bases, leaving 3 bases not matched to a gene. The CDR3 loop spans 13 amino acids. CDR3 residues: CASMRQGDTEAFF. The CDR3 DNA follows: TGTGCCAGCATGCGACAGGGGGACACTGAAGCTTTCTTT.

The chain links TRBV5-1 to TRBJ2-2, with D possibly being TRBD2 (6 bases). V was pared by 1 base and J by 2 bases, with 12 bases between. The CDR3 is made up of 16 amino acids. Looked up from germline, CDR1 is SGHRS and CDR2 is YFSETQ. CDR3 region: CASSLSASANTGELFF. In DNA form, the CDR3 reads TGCGCCAGCAGCTTGTCGGCTAGCGCTAACACCGGGGAGCTGTTTTTT.

The chain links TRBV6-5 to TRBJ2-1, with 15 bases fitting TRBD2. The CDR3 is 15 residues long. The germline V gene encodes CDR1 MNHEY and CDR2 SVGAGI. Trimming cost V 6 bases and J 6 bases; bases outside gene matches: 3. This chain's CDR3 is CASSGLAGGPNEQFF. Written as DNA, the CDR3 is TGTGCCAGCAGCGGACTAGCGGGAGGGCCCAATGAGCAGTTCTTC.

J is TRBJ2-1 and V is TRBV5-1, with 8 nucleotides matching TRBD2. Germline CDR1 and CDR2: SGHRS and YFSETQ. Germline trimming cut 2 bases from V and 4 bases from J; bases unmatched to any gene: 5. The CDR3 extends over 15 amino acids. In DNA form, the CDR3 reads TGCGCCAGCAGCTTCCGGGAGGGAGGTTACAATGAGCAGTTCTTC. Its translation is CASSFREGGYNEQFF.

This chain's CDR3 is CASSGRFFYEQYF. CDR3 DNA: TGTGCCAGCAGTGGCCGCTTTTTTTACGAGCAGTACTTC. This chain links TRBV12-3 or TRBV12-4 with TRBJ2-7; D is unresolved. V lost 5 bases, J lost 4 bases, and 12 bases lay in between. CDR3 length: 13 residues.

This rearrangement joins TRBV14 to TRBJ2-7; D may be TRBD2 (5 bases). The germline gives CDR1 SGHDN, CDR2 FVKESK. Trimming removed 8 bases from V and 2 bases from J, with 34 bases in between. CDR3 length: 20 amino acids. This CDR3 is CASRLITFRDYVPNTYEQYF. As DNA, the CDR3 is TGTGCCAGCCGACTGATAACCTTTCGTGACTACGTCCCGAATACCTACGAGCAGTACTTC. The variable domain in full, completed from reference TRBV14 and TRBJ2-7, reads EAGVTQFPSHSVIEKGQTVTLRCDPISGHDNLYWYRRVMGKEIKFLLHFVKESKQDESGMPNNRFLAERTGGTYSTLKVQPAELEDSGVYFCASRLITFRDYVPNTYEQYFGPGTRLTVT.